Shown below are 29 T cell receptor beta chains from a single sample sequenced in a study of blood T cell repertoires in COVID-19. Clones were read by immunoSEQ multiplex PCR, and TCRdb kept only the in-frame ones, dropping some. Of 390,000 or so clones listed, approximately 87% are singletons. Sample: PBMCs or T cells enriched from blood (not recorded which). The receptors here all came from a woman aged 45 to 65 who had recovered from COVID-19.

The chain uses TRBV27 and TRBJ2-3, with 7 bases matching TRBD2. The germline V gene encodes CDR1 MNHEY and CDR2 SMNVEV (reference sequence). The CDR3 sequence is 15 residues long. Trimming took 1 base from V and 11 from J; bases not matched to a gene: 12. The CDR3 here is CASSLFVEAGEGQYF. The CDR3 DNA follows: TGTGCCAGCAGTTTATTTGTCGAGGCTGGGGAGGGGCAGTATTTT.

CDR3 sequence reads: CATTGEKLFF. CDR3 in DNA: TGTGCCACCACGGGGGAAAAACTGTTTTTT. The rearrangement links TRBV27 to TRBJ1-4; D gene unclear. The CDR3 is made up of 10 amino acids. Trimming cost V 10 bases and J 8 bases, with 8 bases left between them. Germline V gene data show CDR1 as MNHEY and CDR2 as SMNVEV (reference sequence).

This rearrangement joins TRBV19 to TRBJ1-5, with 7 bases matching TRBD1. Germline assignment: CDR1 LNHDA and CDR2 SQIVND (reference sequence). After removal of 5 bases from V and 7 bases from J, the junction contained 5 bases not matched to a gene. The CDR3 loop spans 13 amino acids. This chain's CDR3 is CASSLDRAQPQHF. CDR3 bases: TGTGCCAGTAGTCTCGACAGGGCCCAGCCCCAGCATTTT. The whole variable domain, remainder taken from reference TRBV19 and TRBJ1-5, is DGGITQSPKYLFRKEGQNVTLSCEQNLNHDAMYWYRQDPGQGLRLIYYSQIVNDFQKGDIAEGYSVSREKKESFPLTVTSAQKNPTAFYLCASSLDRAQPQHFGDGTRLSIL.

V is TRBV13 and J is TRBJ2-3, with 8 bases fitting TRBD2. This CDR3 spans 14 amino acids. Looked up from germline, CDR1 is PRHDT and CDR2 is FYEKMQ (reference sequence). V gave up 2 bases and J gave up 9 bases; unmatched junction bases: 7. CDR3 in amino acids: CASSLNRGGVTQYF. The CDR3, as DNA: TGTGCCAGCAGCTTAAATCGGGGGGGCGTAACGCAGTATTTT.

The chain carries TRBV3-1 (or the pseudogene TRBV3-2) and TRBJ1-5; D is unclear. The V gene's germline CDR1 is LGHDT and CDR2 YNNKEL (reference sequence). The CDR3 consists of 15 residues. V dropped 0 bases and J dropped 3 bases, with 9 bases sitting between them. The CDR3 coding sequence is TGTGCCAGCAGCCAAGATCTAACAGTCAATCAGCCCCAGCATTTT. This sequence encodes CASSQDLTVNQPQHF.

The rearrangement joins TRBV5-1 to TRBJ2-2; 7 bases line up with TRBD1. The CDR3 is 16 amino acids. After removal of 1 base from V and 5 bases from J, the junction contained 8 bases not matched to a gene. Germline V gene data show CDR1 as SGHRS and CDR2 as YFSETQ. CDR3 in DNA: TGCGCCAGCAGCTTGAAGGGGGCGGGTAGGACCGGGGAGCTGTTTTTT. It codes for CASSLKGAGRTGELFF.

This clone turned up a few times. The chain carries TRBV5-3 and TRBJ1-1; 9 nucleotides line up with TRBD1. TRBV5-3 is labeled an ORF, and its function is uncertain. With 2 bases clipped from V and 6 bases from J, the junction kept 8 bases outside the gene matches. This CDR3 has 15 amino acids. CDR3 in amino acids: CARSFETGGDSEAFF. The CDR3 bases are TGTGCCAGAAGCTTCGAGACAGGGGGAGACTCTGAAGCTTTCTTT.

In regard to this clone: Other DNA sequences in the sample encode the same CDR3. The CDR3: CASSLAGTNEKLFF. CDR3 in DNA: TGCGCCAGCAGCCTAGCGGGAACTAATGAAAAACTGTTTTTT. The chain has TRBV5-1 and TRBJ1-4; D unresolved. Germline V gene sequence: CDR1 SGHRS, CDR2 YFSETQ. Deletions cut 4 bases from V and 1 base from J, with 8 bases between. The CDR3 totals 14 residues.

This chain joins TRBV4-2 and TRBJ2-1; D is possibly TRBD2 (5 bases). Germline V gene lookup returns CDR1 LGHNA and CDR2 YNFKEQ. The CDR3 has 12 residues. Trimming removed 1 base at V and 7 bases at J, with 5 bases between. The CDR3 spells CASSQGGNEQFF. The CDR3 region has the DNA TGTGCCAGCAGCCAAGGAGGGAATGAGCAGTTCTTC.

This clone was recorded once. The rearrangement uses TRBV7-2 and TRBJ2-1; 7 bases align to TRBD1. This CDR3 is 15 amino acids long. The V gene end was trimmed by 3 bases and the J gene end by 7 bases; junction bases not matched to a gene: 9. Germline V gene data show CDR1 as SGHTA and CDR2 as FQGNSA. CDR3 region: CASSFSTGYRNEQFF. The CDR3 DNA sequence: TGTGCCAGCAGCTTCTCGACAGGGTATCGGAATGAGCAGTTCTTC.

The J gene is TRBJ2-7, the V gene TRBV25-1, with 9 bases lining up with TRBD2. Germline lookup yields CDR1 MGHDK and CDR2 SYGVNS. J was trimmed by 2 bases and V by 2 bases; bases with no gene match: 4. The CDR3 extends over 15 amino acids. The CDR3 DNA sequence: TGTGCCAGCAGTGAAGGCGGGGGGGTCACCTACGAGCAGTACTTC. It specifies CASSEGGGVTYEQYF.

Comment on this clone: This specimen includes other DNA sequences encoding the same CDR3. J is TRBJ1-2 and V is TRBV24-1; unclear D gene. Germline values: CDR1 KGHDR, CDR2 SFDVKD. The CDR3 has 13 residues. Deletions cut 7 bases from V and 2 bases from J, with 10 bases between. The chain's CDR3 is CATSAGSNYGYTF. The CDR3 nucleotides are TGTGCCACCAGCGCCGGGTCGAACTATGGCTACACCTTC.

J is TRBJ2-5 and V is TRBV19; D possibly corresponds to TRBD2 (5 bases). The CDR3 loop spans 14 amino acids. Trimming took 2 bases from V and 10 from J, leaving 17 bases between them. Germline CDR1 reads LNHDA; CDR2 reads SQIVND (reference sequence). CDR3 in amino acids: CASSISGGSRIQYF. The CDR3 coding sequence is TGTGCCAGTAGTATAAGCGGAGGTTCAAGGATCCAGTACTTC. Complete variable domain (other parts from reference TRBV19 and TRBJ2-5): DGGITQSPKYLFRKEGQNVTLSCEQNLNHDAMYWYRQDPGQGLRLIYYSQIVNDFQKGDIAEGYSVSREKKESFPLTVTSAQKNPTAFYLCASSISGGSRIQYFGPGTRLLVL.

DNA for the CDR3: TGTGCCAGCAGTGCCCTTCCTAGGTTACAGGGGACCGGGGAGCTGTTTTTT. It is translated as CASSALPRLQGTGELFF. V gene TRBV2 combines with J gene TRBJ2-2; TRBD1 aligns across 7 bases. J gave up 5 bases and V 4 bases, and 13 bases lay outside the gene matches. Germline V gives CDR1 SNHLY, CDR2 FYNNEI. The CDR3 sequence is 17 residues long.

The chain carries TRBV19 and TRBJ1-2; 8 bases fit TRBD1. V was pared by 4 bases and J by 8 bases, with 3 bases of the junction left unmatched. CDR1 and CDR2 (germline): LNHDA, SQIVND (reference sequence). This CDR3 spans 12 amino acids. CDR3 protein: CASSTGGRGYTF. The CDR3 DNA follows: TGTGCCAGTAGTACAGGGGGCCGGGGCTACACCTTC. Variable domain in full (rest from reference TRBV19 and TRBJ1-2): DGGITQSPKYLFRKEGQNVTLSCEQNLNHDAMYWYRQDPGQGLRLIYYSQIVNDFQKGDIAEGYSVSREKKESFPLTVTSAQKNPTAFYLCASSTGGRGYTFGSGTRLTVV.

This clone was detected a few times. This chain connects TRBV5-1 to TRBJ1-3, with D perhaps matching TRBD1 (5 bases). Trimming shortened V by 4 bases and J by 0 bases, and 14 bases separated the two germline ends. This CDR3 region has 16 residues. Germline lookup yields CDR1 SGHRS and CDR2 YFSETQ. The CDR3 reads CASSERGIGSGNTIYF. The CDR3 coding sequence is TGCGCCAGCAGCGAAAGGGGAATTGGCTCTGGAAACACCATATATTTT.

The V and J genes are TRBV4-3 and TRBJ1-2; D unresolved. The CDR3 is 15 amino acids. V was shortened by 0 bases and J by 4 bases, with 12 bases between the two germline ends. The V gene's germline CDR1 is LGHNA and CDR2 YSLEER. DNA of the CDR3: TGCGCCAGCAGCCAAGACCCCGTACAGTCCTATGGCTACACCTTC. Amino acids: CASSQDPVQSYGYTF.

CDR3 sequence reads: CASRPGLAGGYPDTQYF. The CDR3 DNA sequence: TGTGCCAGCAGACCGGGACTAGCGGGGGGTTACCCAGATACGCAGTATTTT. The chain uses TRBV3-1 (or the pseudogene TRBV3-2) and TRBJ2-3; 15 nucleotides match TRBD2. This CDR3 contains 17 residues. Germline V gene data show CDR1 as LGHDT and CDR2 as YNNKEL (reference sequence). J was trimmed by 4 bases and V by 6 bases; bases with no gene match: 8.

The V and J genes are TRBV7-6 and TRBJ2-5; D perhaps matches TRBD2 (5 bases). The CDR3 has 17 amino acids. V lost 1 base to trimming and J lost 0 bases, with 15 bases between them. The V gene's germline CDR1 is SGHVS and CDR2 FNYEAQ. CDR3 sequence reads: CASSLDPPAAYQETQYF. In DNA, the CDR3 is TGTGCCAGCAGCTTAGACCCTCCAGCGGCTTACCAAGAGACCCAGTACTTC.

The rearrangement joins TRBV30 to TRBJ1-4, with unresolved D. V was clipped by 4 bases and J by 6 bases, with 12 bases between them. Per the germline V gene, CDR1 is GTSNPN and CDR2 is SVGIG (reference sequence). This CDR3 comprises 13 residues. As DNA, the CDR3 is TGTGCCTGGAATGGGCAGATGGATGAAAAACTGTTTTTT. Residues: CAWNGQMDEKLFF.

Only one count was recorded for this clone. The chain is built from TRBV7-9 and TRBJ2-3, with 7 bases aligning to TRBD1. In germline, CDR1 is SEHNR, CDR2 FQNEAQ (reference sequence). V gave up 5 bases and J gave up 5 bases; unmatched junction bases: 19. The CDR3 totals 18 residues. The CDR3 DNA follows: TGTGCCAGCAGCACAGACAGGGTCCGGTTCCCCCAAGGAGATACGCAGTATTTT. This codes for CASSTDRVRFPQGDTQYF.

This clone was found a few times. Here the CDR3 DNA reads TGCGCCAGCAGCAGGGACAGCGATTCACCCCTCCACTTT. It codes for CASSRDSDSPLHF. This chain joins TRBV5-1 and TRBJ1-6; 7 nucleotides agree with TRBD1. Germline trimming cut 4 bases from V and 8 bases from J; bases unmatched to any gene: 3. Per germline, CDR1 SGHRS and CDR2 YFSETQ. The CDR3 runs 13 residues.

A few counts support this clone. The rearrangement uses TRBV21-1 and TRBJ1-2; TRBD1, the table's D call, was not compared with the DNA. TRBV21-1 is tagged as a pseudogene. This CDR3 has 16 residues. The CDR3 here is CASSNKGQGEEAGYTF. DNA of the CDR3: TGTGCCAGCAGCAACAAGGGACAGGGGGAGGAAGCTGGCTACACCTTC.

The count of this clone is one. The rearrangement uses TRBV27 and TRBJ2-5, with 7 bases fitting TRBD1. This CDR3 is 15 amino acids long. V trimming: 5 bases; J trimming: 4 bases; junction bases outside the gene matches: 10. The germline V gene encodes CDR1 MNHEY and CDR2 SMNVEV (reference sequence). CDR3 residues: CASSPPTGIGETQYF. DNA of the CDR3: TGTGCCAGCAGTCCTCCGACAGGGATAGGAGAGACCCAGTACTTC.

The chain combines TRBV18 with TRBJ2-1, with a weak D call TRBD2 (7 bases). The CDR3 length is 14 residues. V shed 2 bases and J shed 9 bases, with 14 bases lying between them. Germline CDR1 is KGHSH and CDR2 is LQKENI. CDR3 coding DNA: TGTGCCAGCTCACCAACCCGGGGGGCGGGTGAGCAGTTCTTC. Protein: CASSPTRGAGEQFF.

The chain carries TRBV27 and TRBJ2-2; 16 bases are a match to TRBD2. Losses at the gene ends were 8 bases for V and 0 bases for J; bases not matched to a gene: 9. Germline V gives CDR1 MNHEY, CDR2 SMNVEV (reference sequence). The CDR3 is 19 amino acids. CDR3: CASRPPGLAGGPNTGELFF. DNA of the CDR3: TGTGCCAGCCGACCTCCGGGACTAGCGGGGGGGCCGAACACCGGGGAGCTGTTTTTT.

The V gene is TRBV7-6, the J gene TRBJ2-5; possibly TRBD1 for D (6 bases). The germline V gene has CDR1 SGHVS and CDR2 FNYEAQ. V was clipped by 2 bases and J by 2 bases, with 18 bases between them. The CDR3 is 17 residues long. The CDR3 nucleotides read TGTGCCAGCAGCTTATACCCCGGGACAAACTCACAAGAGACCCAGTACTTC. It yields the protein CASSLYPGTNSQETQYF.

The CDR3 coding sequence is TGTGCCAGCAGCTTAAACGGGGGGGTGGCAGATACGCAGTATTTT. This gives the protein CASSLNGGVADTQYF. V is TRBV7-3 and J is TRBJ2-3, with TRBD2 matching over 8 bases. CDR1 is SGHTA and CDR2 is FQGTGA in the germline V gene. The V and J ends lost 1 base and 4 bases, in that order; junction bases with no gene match: 4. This CDR3 has 15 amino acids. Full variable domain (remainder filled in from reference TRBV7-3 and TRBJ2-3): GAGVSQTPSNKVTEKGKYVELRCDPISGHTALYWYRQSLGQGPEFLIYFQGTGAADDSGLPNDRFFAVRPEGSVSTLKIQRTERGDSAVYLCASSLNGGVADTQYFGPGTRLTVL.

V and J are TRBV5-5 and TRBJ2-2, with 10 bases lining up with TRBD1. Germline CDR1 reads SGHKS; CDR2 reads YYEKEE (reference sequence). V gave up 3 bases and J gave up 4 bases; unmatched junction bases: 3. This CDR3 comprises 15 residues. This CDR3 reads CASSSGTGVTGELFF. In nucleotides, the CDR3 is TGTGCCAGCAGCTCGGGGACAGGGGTCACCGGGGAGCTGTTTTTT.